The rows below give T cell receptor beta chains drawn from one sample of a study of cytomegalovirus exposure and HLA in healthy donors. Measured with immunoSEQ multiplex PCR; TCRdb has only the in-frame clones, and not every one. The profile shows 150,000 to 200,000 clones, around 80% of them singletons. Sequenced input: PBMCs. Receptor source: a woman aged 18 to 35 in good health and CMV-seronegative. The CDR3 runs from the conserved cysteine through the conserved F or W. Each record gives: J gene, D gene, clone size, V gene, CDR3 DNA, CDR3 protein. A D gene is named only where the DNA matches it firmly. Clone size appears in some rows only: once, few, many, or a class for an expanded clone.

TRBJ1-2	.	.	TRBV11-2	TGTGCCAGCAGCCCCTACTCTAACTATGGCTACACCTTC	CASSPYSNYGYTF
TRBJ2-5	.	.	TRBV28	TGTGCCAGCAGCCTAATGCCGGCGGCCCCAAGGACCCAGTACTTC	CASSLMPAAPRTQYF
TRBJ1-2	TRBD1	.	TRBV25-1	TGTGCCAGCAGCGACTGGGACAGGGATTACTATGGCTACACCTTC	CASSDWDRDYYGYTF
TRBJ1-5	TRBD1	once	TRBV19	TGTGCCAGTTACCCCTACAGGGGGAGCAATCAGCCCCAGCATTTT	CASYPYRGSNQPQHF
TRBJ2-1	.	.	TRBV11-3	TGTGCCAGCTCAGGGTACAGGAATCACAATGAGCAGTTCTTC	CASSGYRNHNEQFF
TRBJ2-1	TRBD1	.	TRBV4-3	TGCGCCAGCAGCCAAGACGGGACAGGTAGCTCCTACAATGAGCAGTTCTTC	CASSQDGTGSSYNEQFF
TRBJ2-4	TRBD2	.	TRBV19	TGTGCCAGTAGTACGGGACTAGCGGAAGCCAAAAACATTCAGTACTTC	CASSTGLAEAKNIQYF
TRBJ1-3	.	.	TRBV5-1	TGCGCCAGCAGCTTGGGGGGCTTGTCCTCTGGAAACACCATATATTTT	CASSLGGLSSGNTIYF
TRBJ2-5	TRBD2	.	TRBV5-1	TGCGCCAGCAGCTTGGTGGCGGGAGGAGAGGCCCAGTACTTC	CASSLVAGGEAQYF
TRBJ2-7	.	.	TRBV6-5	TGTGCCAGCAGTTACGGTCGGGGATTTAACTACGAGCAGTACTTC	CASSYGRGFNYEQYF
TRBJ2-5	TRBD2	.	TRBV7-7	TGTGCCAGCAGCCCCTCTAAGCGGGACGCGAAAGAGACCCAGTACTTC	CASSPSKRDAKETQYF
TRBJ2-6	TRBD1	.	TRBV28	TGTGCCAGCAGTTTCCCAGGGGGTATCATATCTGGGGCCAACGTCCTGACTTTC	CASSFPGGIISGANVLTF
TRBJ2-1	TRBD2	.	TRBV28	TGTGCCAGCAGTTTACGGGGGGATGTAGGCAATGAGCAGTTCTTC	CASSLRGDVGNEQFF
TRBJ2-1	.	.	TRBV27	TGTGCCAGCAGTCCACAGGGCCTCTACAATGAGCAGTTCTTC	CASSPQGLYNEQFF
TRBJ1-2	.	.	TRBV28	TGTGCCAGCAGTTTTGGCAGGTCCTATGGCTACACCTTC	CASSFGRSYGYTF
TRBJ2-5	.	.	TRBV27	TGTGCCAGCAGTACCATTCGCGGGGCGGGATTGGAGACCCAGTACTTC	CASSTIRGAGLETQYF
TRBJ1-2	.	.	TRBV19	TGTGCCAGTAGAATCTGGGGGGGTATTAACTATGGCTACACCTTC	CASRIWGGINYGYTF
TRBJ2-3	TRBD2	.	TRBV7-2	TGTGCCAGCAGCTTAGGGACTAGCGGGTTAGCCCGCACAGATACGCAGTATTTT	CASSLGTSGLARTDTQYF
TRBJ1-2	.	.	TRBV14	TGTGCCAGCAGCAAAACAGGGTGGAACAACTATGGCTACACCTTC	CASSKTGWNNYGYTF
TRBJ2-3	.	.	TRBV4-1	TGCGCCAGCAGCGAATGGGGGGCAGATACGCAGTATTTT	CASSEWGADTQYF
TRBJ2-7	.	once	TRBV9	TGTGCCAGCAGCTCCCGACTAGTAAGGTCCTACGAGCAGTACTTC	CASSSRLVRSYEQYF
TRBJ1-4	.	.	TRBV6-1	TGTGCCAGCACCGAGGGTGCCGTTGGCGAAAAACTGTTTTTT	CASTEGAVGEKLFF
TRBJ1-1	TRBD1	.	TRBV30	TGTGCCTGGGACAGGGGGGATGCCTCTACTGAAGCTTTCTTT	CAWDRGDASTEAFF
TRBJ1-3	.	.	TRBV5-8	TGTGCCAGCAGCTTGGCCCCAGGTGACTCTGGAAACACCATATATTTT	CASSLAPGDSGNTIYF
TRBJ1-4	TRBD1	.	TRBV30	TGTGCCTCGGACAGGTTGAGAGATGAAAAACTGTTTTTT	CASDRLRDEKLFF